Presented here are 4 T cell receptor beta chains from one specimen sequenced in a study of T cells in Graves' hyperthyroidism and ophthalmopathy. Amplified TCR beta CDR3 regions derived from RNA transcripts. The study used the HTBI primer set for a first-round RT-PCR of the TCR CDR3. Using its own MiXCR run on the multiplex PCR reads, TCRdb lists one record per CDR3 protein. The profile shows fewer than 400,000 distinct CDR3 sequences, more than 13% of them singletons. Material for sequencing was blood. The receptors stem from a man aged 45-60 years with Graves' ophthalmopathy.

This clonotype was observed many times. The rearrangement uses TRBV5-1 and TRBJ2-2, with no clear D. Trimming took off 4 bases at V and 0 bases at J, with 10 bases between the two ends. This CDR3 has 15 amino acids. From germline, CDR1 is SGHRS and CDR2 YFSETQ. As DNA, the CDR3 is TGCGCCAGCAGCGAAGGTGGATCGAACACCGGGGAGCTGTTTTTT. Translating it yields CASSEGGSNTGELFF.

The V call is TRBV5-1, the J call TRBJ2-1; D gene ambiguous. From germline, CDR1 is SGHRS and CDR2 YFSETQ. The CDR3 spans 15 residues. V was clipped by 5 bases and J by 6 bases, with 18 bases between them. DNA of the CDR3: TGCGCCAGCAGTAAAGACCGCACTTCCCTCAATGAGCAGTTCTTC. It encodes CASSKDRTSLNEQFF.

The table lists this clonotype with many counts. The chain employs TRBV20-1 and TRBJ2-1; 9 bases match TRBD1. V shed 6 bases and J 2 bases; nucleotides not matched to a gene: 5. Germline values: CDR1 DFQATT, CDR2 SNEGSKA (reference sequence). The CDR3 has 14 residues. The CDR3 DNA is TGCAGTGCGCCCGGACAGGGGACCTACAATGAGCAGTTCTTC. Protein sequence: CSAPGQGTYNEQFF.

This clonotype was counted at least ten times. J is TRBJ2-1 and V is TRBV5-6; the match to TRBD2 covers 11 bases. Germline loops: CDR1 SGHDT, CDR2 YYEEEE. V lost 3 bases to trimming and J lost 9 bases; unmatched junction nucleotides: 8. The CDR3 has 15 residues. Here the CDR3 DNA reads TGTGCCAGCAGCTCCATAGCGGGAGGGATCTTTGAGCAGTTCTTC. It specifies CASSSIAGGIFEQFF. Filled out from reference TRBV5-6 and TRBJ2-1, the complete variable domain reads DAGVTQSPTHLIKTRGQQVTLRCSPKSGHDTVSWYQQALGQGPQFIFQYYEEEERQRGNFPDRFSGHQFPNYSSELNVNALLLGDSALYLCASSSIAGGIFEQFFGPGTRLTVL.